This TCR beta chain was identified during a study of blood T cell repertoires in COVID-19. Study at large: The origin of the acute and convalescent COVID-19 samples was the United States, Italy and Spain.

In the original workflow: Nucleated cell counts were estimated from reference gene primer amplification. Libraries were prepared by immunoSEQ multiplex PCR; TCRdb keeps only in-frame clonotypes and omits some of them. The V and J calls and the clone size are those of that table, but D and trimming were determined from the DNA. The sample gives approximately 180,000 clones, more than 75% of which show up once; approximately 12% is in the top ten. This clone was seen just once. This CDR3 region has 14 residues. Trimming pared 0 bases from V and 1 base from J, leaving 6 bases between. CDR1 is SGHRS and CDR2 is YFSETQ in the germline V gene. Enrollment of patients from Seattle took place during active infection, with longitudinal follow-up.

Sequenced: peripheral blood. This chain joins TRBV5-1 and TRBJ2-3; D remains ambiguous. This clonotype was sampled from a woman aged 70-85 years with COVID-19, enrolled during active disease. In DNA, the CDR3 is TGCGCCAGCAGCTTGGATGTAGGCACAGATACGCAGTATTTT. Amino acid sequence: CASSLDVGTDTQYF.